This T cell receptor beta chain was obtained from a study of cytomegalovirus exposure and HLA in healthy donors. V shed 5 bases and J 4 bases; nucleotides not matched to a gene: 7. CDR3 length: 15 residues. The germline gives CDR1 MNHEY, CDR2 SMNVEV (reference sequence). The PCR employed 60 Vbeta primers together with 13 Jbeta primers. The repertoire was sequenced with immunoSEQ multiplex PCR; TCRdb's copy has only in-frame clones and lacks some. The profile shows a few hundred thousand clones, about 89% of them singletons. The chain uses TRBV27 and TRBJ1-1; 10 bases agree with TRBD1. The sequenced material came from PBMCs. The TCR comes from a woman aged 18-29 years in good health and CMV-seronegative. The CDR3 region has the DNA TGTGCCAGCAGTCCAGGGACAGGGGAGGCCACTGAAGCTTTCTTT. Protein sequence: CASSPGTGEATEAFF.